A single sample is the source of the 18 T cell receptor beta chains below, sequenced in a study of OX40 agonist ivuxolimab in advanced cancers. Measured with immunoSEQ multiplex PCR; TCRdb has only the in-frame clones, and not every one. There are roughly 110,000 clones in the sample; approximately 90% occur only once, and 0.48% lies in the top ten. The source material was CD4+ or CD8+ T cells sorted from blood, sampled in a trial of the OX40 agonist ivuxolimab. These receptors were taken from an adult with an advanced solid tumor such as melanoma, head and neck, liver or kidney cancer.

The rearrangement uses TRBV30 and TRBJ1-5; D remains unclear. The V end was cut by 1 base, the J end by 0 bases, with 7 bases between. The CDR3 length is 14 residues. Germline assignment: CDR1 GTSNPN and CDR2 SVGIG (reference sequence). The CDR3 region has the DNA TGTGCCTGGAGTGACTTAAATAGCAATCAGCCCCAGCATTTT. It specifies CAWSDLNSNQPQHF.

The V and J genes are TRBV28 and TRBJ1-5; D gene uncertain. Germline V CDR1 and CDR2: MDHEN, SYDVKM. The germline V and J ends were trimmed by 6 bases and 9 bases, with 12 bases remaining between them. This CDR3 is 12 amino acids long. CDR3 DNA: TGTGCCAGCAGCCAAGGGCCGGGGCCCCAGCATTTT. Its protein product is CASSQGPGPQHF.

The rearrangement uses TRBV5-1 and TRBJ2-1; 11 bases agree with TRBD2. V trimming: 4 bases; J trimming: 2 bases; junction bases outside the gene matches: 11. The length of the CDR3 is 18 residues. The germline V gene has CDR1 SGHRS and CDR2 YFSETQ. The CDR3 DNA is TGCGCCAGCAGCCTCCGGGGTAGCGGGGGGGCCACCTACAATGAGCAGTTCTTC. Protein: CASSLRGSGGATYNEQFF.

This chain uses TRBV7-2 with TRBJ1-4, with D tentatively TRBD1 (6 bases). The V end lost 5 bases, the J end lost 4 bases, and 14 bases lay between the germline ends. CDR3 length equals 15 residues. CDR1 and CDR2 from the germline V gene are SGHTA and FQGNSA. Written as DNA, the CDR3 is TGTGCCAGCAGCCCGAGGGGGATACTTAATGAAAAACTGTTTTTT. This translates into CASSPRGILNEKLFF.

This rearrangement joins TRBV18 to TRBJ2-7; 8 bases are shared with TRBD2. With V trimmed by 1 base and J by 5 bases, 10 bases remained unmatched. This CDR3 has 16 amino acids. Germline V gives CDR1 KGHSH, CDR2 LQKENI. CDR3 coding DNA: TGTGCCAGCTCACCACTGTCCGGGACTAGTATCGACGAGCAGTACTTC. The encoded protein is CASSPLSGTSIDEQYF.

The chain combines TRBV6-5 with TRBJ1-1; tentatively, D is TRBD1 (6 bases). CDR1 MNHEY and CDR2 SVGAGI come from the germline V gene. V lost 7 bases, J lost 1 base, and 13 bases lay in between. The CDR3 runs to 14 residues. CDR3 protein: CASTWTVGNTEAFF. CDR3 bases: TGTGCCAGCACCTGGACAGTGGGGAACACTGAAGCTTTCTTT.

The J gene is TRBJ1-5, the V gene TRBV6-6; perhaps TRBD1 as D (5 bases). CDR1 is MNHNY and CDR2 is SVGAGI in the germline V gene (reference sequence). The V and J ends lost 10 bases and 4 bases respectively, with 8 bases between them. The CDR3 covers 11 residues. The CDR3 is CATGGNQPQHF. In DNA, the CDR3 is TGTGCCACCGGGGGGAATCAGCCCCAGCATTTT.

The CDR3 DNA reads TGTGCCAGCCGAACGACAGGGGGAGATACGCAGTATTTT. Encoded protein: CASRTTGGDTQYF. V gene TRBV7-2 combines with J gene TRBJ2-3; 9 nucleotides match TRBD1. The CDR3 length is 13 residues. Germline V gene data show CDR1 as SGHTA and CDR2 as FQGNSA. V lost 8 bases and J lost 5; bases outside the gene matches: 5.

The rearrangement links TRBV27 to TRBJ2-1; TRBD1 or TRBD2 may be the D gene (6 bases each). CDR1 and CDR2 from the germline V gene are MNHEY and SMNVEV (reference sequence). V dropped 5 bases and J dropped 5 bases, with 16 bases sitting between them. This CDR3 contains 15 residues. The CDR3: CASSLRGGNHNEQFF. The CDR3 DNA sequence: TGTGCCAGCAGTCTCAGAGGGGGGAACCACAATGAGCAGTTCTTC.

This sequence joins TRBV7-9 and TRBJ2-7, with D perhaps matching TRBD1 (7 bases). The J call is uncertain, as TRBJ2-1 better fits the DNA end. The CDR3 is made up of 15 amino acids. CDR1 and CDR2 (germline): SEHNR, FQNEAQ (reference sequence). CDR3 nucleotide sequence: TGTGCCAGCAGCCCCAGGGGGGACCCCTACAATGAGCAGTTCTTC. This gives the protein CASSPRGDPYNEQFF.

V is TRBV6-5 and J is TRBJ2-7; D perhaps matches TRBD1 (5 bases). This CDR3 is 14 amino acids long. CDR1 and CDR2 from the germline V gene are MNHEY and SVGAGI. The V end was cut by 2 bases, the J end by 6 bases, with 14 bases between. DNA of the CDR3: TGTGCCAGCAGTTACCGGCCGGGCAGGGTCGAGCAGTACTTC. It specifies CASSYRPGRVEQYF.

In its sample, this clone was seen once. The chain employs TRBV11-2 and TRBJ1-6; D perhaps matches TRBD1 (5 bases). CDR3 size: 13 residues. The V and J ends lost 1 base and 10 bases respectively, with 8 bases between them. Germline V CDR1 and CDR2: SGHAT, FQNNGV. CDR3 bases: TGTGCCAGCAGCTTAGCCAGGGAATCACCCCTCCACTTT. This codes for CASSLARESPLHF.

The chain uses TRBV28 and TRBJ1-4; no definite D call. V was shortened by 3 bases and J by 4 bases, with 9 bases between the two germline ends. The CDR3 extends over 14 amino acids. The V gene's germline CDR1 is MDHEN and CDR2 SYDVKM. CDR3 amino acids: CASSFQVSNEKLFF. CDR3 sequence (DNA): TGTGCCAGCAGTTTCCAGGTCAGTAATGAAAAACTGTTTTTT.

The chain carries TRBV4-3 and TRBJ1-3, with 8 bases lining up with TRBD1. V was pared by 3 bases and J by 4 bases, with 5 bases of the junction left unmatched. Germline CDR1 is LGHNA and CDR2 is YSLEER. The CDR3 contains 15 residues. The CDR3 sequence is CASSQTGATGNTIYF. The CDR3 nucleotides are TGCGCCAGCAGCCAGACAGGGGCGACGGGAAACACCATATATTTT.

The chain is built from TRBV6-5 and TRBJ2-7, with unresolved D. CDR1 is MNHEY and CDR2 is SVGAGI in the germline V gene. CDR3 length equals 15 residues. The V gene lost 2 bases and the J gene lost 1 base, with 12 bases spanning the gap. CDR3 nucleotide sequence: TGTGCCAGCAGTTACAGCCTCCTGGGGTCCTACGAGCAGTACTTC. Protein sequence: CASSYSLLGSYEQYF.

The rearrangement joins TRBV7-9 to TRBJ2-3, with a weak D call TRBD1 (5 bases). V was trimmed by 1 base and J by 4 bases, leaving 6 bases between them. The CDR3 length is 13 residues. The V gene's germline CDR1 is SEHNR and CDR2 FQNEAQ (reference sequence). The CDR3 nucleotides read TGTGCCAGCAGCTTAGGGACACCAGATACGCAGTATTTT. Amino acid sequence: CASSLGTPDTQYF.

The count of this clone is one. The chain couples TRBV2 to TRBJ1-1; TRBD1 aligns across 9 bases. There are 14 residues in the CDR3. Germline CDR1 reads SNHLY; CDR2 reads FYNNEI. J lost 4 bases, V lost 2 bases, and 2 bases had no gene match. The CDR3 sequence: CASSERQGGTEAFF. CDR3 nucleotide sequence: TGTGCCAGCAGTGAAAGACAGGGGGGCACTGAAGCTTTCTTT.

The sample holds one count of this clone. The chain combines TRBV27 with TRBJ2-5; weak D call: TRBD1 (7 bases). V lost 4 bases and J 5 bases, leaving 14 bases between the germline ends. The CDR3 has 14 residues. Germline V gives CDR1 MNHEY, CDR2 SMNVEV (reference sequence). The CDR3 nucleotides read TGTGCCAGCAGTTCGCGGGACAGTCCGGAGACCCAGTACTTC. Amino acids: CASSSRDSPETQYF.